The T cell receptor beta chain under discussion was sequenced for a study of shared T cell receptors in the human thymus. Clones were read by immunoSEQ multiplex PCR, and TCRdb kept only the in-frame ones, dropping some. The table shows almost 550,000 clones, with approximately 80% occurring only once. The same sample was also studied in work on human thymus T cells. In that study: Immunologically healthy infants in Finland undergoing congenital heart defect surgery were the donors.

This TCR derives from a boy in the first two years of life with a congenital heart defect. The sequenced material came from thymocytes.

CDR3 in amino acids: CASSPPGGRGESYEQYF. The CDR3 DNA sequence: TGTGCCAGCTCACCTCCTGGTGGCAGGGGGGAATCCTACGAGCAGTACTTC. This chain links TRBV18 with TRBJ2-7; perhaps TRBD1 as D (7 bases). The V and J ends lost 3 bases and 1 base respectively, with 19 bases between them. The CDR3 is made up of 17 amino acids. The germline V gene encodes CDR1 KGHSH and CDR2 LQKENI.